This TCR beta chain emerged from a study of cytomegalovirus exposure and HLA in healthy donors. Overall study: Out of fewer than 500 genotyped donors, less than 85% belonged to the Caucasian-associated ancestry cluster.

Study-wide findings and caveats: When the data were analyzed later, several of the most significant clusters appeared to be linked to common viral pathogens. Association with HLA alleles at 0.05 false discovery rate was found for 16,951 TCR beta sequences in a later analysis. In a later analysis, TCR beta V- and J-gene trimming showed a link to a missense DCLRE1C variant.

In the PCR, 60 Vbeta and 13 Jbeta primers were used. TCRdb's table, derived via immunoSEQ multiplex PCR, lists solely in-frame clones and lacks some. The sample consists of around 110,000 clones, about 70% of them appearing once. On this clone: The antigen remains unidentified.

The CDR3 spans 16 residues. Unmatched junction bases numbered 9, after V lost 5 bases and J lost 1 base. CDR1 is SNHLY, CDR2 FYNNEI, per germline. The specimen was PBMCs. The TCR was taken from a woman aged 25-40 years in good health and CMV-seronegative. The V and J genes are TRBV2 and TRBJ1-1; 8 bases fit TRBD1. Here the CDR3 DNA reads TGTGCCAGCAGTAGACAGGGGCTTTTAGCGAACACTGAAGCTTTCTTT. Translated: CASSRQGLLANTEAFF.